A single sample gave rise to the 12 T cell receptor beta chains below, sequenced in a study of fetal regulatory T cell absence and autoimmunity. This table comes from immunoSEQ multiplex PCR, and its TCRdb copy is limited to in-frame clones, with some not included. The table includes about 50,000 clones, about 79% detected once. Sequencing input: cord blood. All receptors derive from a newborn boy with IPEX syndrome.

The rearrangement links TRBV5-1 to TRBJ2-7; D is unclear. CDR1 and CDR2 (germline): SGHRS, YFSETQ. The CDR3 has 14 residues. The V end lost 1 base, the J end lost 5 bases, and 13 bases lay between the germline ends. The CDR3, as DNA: TGCGCCAGCAGCTTGACCCATTTAGGGCACGAGCAGTACTTC. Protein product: CASSLTHLGHEQYF.

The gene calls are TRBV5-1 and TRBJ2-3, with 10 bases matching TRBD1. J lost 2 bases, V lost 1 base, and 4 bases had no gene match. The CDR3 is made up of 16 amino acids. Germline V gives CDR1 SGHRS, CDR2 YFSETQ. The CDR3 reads CASSLPGQGTTDTQYF. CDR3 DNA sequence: TGCGCCAGCAGCTTGCCGGGACAGGGGACCACAGATACGCAGTATTTT.

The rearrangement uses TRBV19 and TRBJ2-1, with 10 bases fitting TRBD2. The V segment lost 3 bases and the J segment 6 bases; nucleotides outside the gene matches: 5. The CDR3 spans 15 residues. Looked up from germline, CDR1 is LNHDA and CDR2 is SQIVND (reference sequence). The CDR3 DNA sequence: TGTGCCAGTAGTATCCTAGCGGGGGCTATCAATGAGCAGTTCTTC. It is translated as CASSILAGAINEQFF.

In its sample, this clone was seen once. The CDR3: CASSPTRQINTEAFF. The CDR3 coding sequence is TGTGCCAGCAGCCCCACTAGGCAGATTAACACTGAAGCTTTCTTT. The chain joins TRBV7-2 to TRBJ1-1; no clear D. The germline V gene encodes CDR1 SGHTA and CDR2 FQGNSA. The CDR3 runs to 15 residues. V was clipped by 5 bases and J by 2 bases, with 15 bases between them.

The CDR3 coding sequence is TGCGCCAGCAGCCCCCCCGGGGTAAGCTTTATCTATGGCTACACCTTC. Its protein is CASSPPGVSFIYGYTF. The J gene is TRBJ1-2, the V gene TRBV4-3; D call uncertain. There are 16 residues in the CDR3. Germline CDR1 reads LGHNA; CDR2 reads YSLEER. V gave up 4 bases and J gave up 4 bases, with 19 bases separating them.

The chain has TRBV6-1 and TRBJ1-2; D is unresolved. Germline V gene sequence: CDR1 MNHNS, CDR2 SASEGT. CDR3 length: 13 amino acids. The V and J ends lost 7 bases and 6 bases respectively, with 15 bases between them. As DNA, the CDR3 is TGTGCCAGCACAGTAGGCCGATCAAATGGCTACACCTTC. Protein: CASTVGRSNGYTF.

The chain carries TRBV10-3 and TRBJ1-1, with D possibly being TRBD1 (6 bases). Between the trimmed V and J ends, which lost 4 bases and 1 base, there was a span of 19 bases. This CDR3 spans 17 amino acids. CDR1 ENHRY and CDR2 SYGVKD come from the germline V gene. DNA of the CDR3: TGTGCCATCAGTGGGGGTCTGACAGGTGGATCGAACACTGAAGCTTTCTTT. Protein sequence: CAISGGLTGGSNTEAFF.

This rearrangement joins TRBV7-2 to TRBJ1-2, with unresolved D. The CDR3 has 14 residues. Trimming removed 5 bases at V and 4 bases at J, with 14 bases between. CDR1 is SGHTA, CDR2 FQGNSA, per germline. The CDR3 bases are TGTGCCAGCAGCGCCGTGACGGGGATCTATGGCTACACCTTC. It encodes CASSAVTGIYGYTF.

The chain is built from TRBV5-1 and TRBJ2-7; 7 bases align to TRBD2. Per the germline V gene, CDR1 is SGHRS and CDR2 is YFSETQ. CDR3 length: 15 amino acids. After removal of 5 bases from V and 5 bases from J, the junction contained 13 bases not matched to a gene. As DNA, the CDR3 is TGCGCCAGCAGTCCCGCCGGACTAGTGGGGGACGAGCAGTACTTC. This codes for CASSPAGLVGDEQYF.

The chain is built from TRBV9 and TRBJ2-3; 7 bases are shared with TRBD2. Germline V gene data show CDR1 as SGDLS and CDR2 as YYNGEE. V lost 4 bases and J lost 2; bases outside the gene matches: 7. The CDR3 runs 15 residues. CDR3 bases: TGTGCCAGCAGCCTAGCGGCGTTATACACAGATACGCAGTATTTT. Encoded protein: CASSLAALYTDTQYF.

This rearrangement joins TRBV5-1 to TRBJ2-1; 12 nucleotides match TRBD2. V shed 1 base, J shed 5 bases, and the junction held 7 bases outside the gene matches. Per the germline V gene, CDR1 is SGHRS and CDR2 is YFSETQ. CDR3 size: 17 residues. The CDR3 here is CASSLWLAGGPDNEQFF. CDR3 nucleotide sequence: TGCGCCAGCAGCTTGTGGCTAGCGGGAGGGCCGGACAATGAGCAGTTCTTC.

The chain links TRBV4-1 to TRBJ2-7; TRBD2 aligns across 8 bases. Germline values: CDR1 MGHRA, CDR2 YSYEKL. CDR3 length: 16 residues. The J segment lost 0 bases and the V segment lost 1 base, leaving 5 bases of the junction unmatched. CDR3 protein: CASSQGPGLVSYEQYF. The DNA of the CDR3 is TGCGCCAGCAGCCAAGGTCCGGGACTAGTCTCCTACGAGCAGTACTTC.